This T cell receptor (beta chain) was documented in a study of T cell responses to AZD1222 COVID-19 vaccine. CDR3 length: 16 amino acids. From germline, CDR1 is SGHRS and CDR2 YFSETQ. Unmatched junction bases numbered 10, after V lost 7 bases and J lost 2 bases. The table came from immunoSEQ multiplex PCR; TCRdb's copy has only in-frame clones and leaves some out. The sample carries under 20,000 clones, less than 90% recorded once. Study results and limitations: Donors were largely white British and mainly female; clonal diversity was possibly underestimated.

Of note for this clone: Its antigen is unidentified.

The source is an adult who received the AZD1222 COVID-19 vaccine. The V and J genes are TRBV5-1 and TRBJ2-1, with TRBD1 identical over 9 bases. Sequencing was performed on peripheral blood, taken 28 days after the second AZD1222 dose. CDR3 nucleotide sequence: TGCGCCAGCCGCGCGGCGGGACAGGGAACCTACAATGAGCAGTTCTTC. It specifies CASRAAGQGTYNEQFF. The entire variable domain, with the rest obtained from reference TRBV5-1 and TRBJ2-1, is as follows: KAGVTQTPRYLIKTRGQQVTLSCSPISGHRSVSWYQQTPGQGLQFLFEYFSETQRNKGNFPGRFSGRQFSNSRSEMNVSTLELGDSALYLCASRAAGQGTYNEQFFGPGTRLTVL.